Below, 22 T cell receptor beta chains from the same sample are listed, as sequenced in a study of regulatory T cells in long-lasting Graves disease. The authors built TCR beta libraries using iRepertoire HTBI primers and Arm-PCR of CDR3 regions. Using its own MiXCR run on the multiplex PCR reads, TCRdb lists one record per CDR3 protein. The sample includes 560,000 or so distinct CDR3 sequences, roughly 16% of them seen just once. Described time point: newly diagnosed GD, antithyroid drugs for less than 3 months. After RNA was extracted from PBMCs, the TCR library was made from it. The sample was also linked to a second study, of T cells in Graves' hyperthyroidism and ophthalmopathy.

Sample: peripheral blood mononuclear cells (PBMCs), taken at new diagnosis, from a patient treated with antithyroid drugs. Receptor source: a man between 18 and 29 years old with Graves disease.

V and J are TRBV10-2 and TRBJ1-2; D gene unclear. The CDR3 sequence is 12 residues long. Germline V gene lookup returns CDR1 WSHSY and CDR2 SAAADI. V gave up 2 bases and J gave up 4 bases, with 5 bases separating them. CDR3 DNA sequence: TGCGCCAGCAGTGAGGTGGGCTATGGCTACACCTTC. Its translation: CASSEVGYGYTF.

This clonotype was picked up a small number of times. The rearrangement links TRBV28 to TRBJ1-5, with D tentatively TRBD1 (5 bases). The CDR3 is 12 amino acids. Trimming cost V 8 bases and J 6 bases, with 11 bases left between them. Germline CDR1 MDHEN, CDR2 SYDVKM. CDR3 protein: CASGWGGQPQHF. In DNA form, the CDR3 reads TGTGCCAGCGGGTGGGGGGGTCAGCCCCAGCATTTT.

This clonotype was counted many times. The V gene is TRBV18, the J gene TRBJ2-1, with 7 nucleotides matching TRBD2. The germline gives CDR1 KGHSH, CDR2 LQKENI. The ends lost 3 bases at V and 7 bases at J; junction bases unmatched: 12. CDR3 length equals 16 residues. The CDR3 loop reads CASSPLWGEGLNEQFF. The CDR3 DNA sequence: TGTGCCAGCTCACCCCTTTGGGGGGAGGGCCTGAATGAGCAGTTCTTC.

This clonotype was counted ten times or more. J is TRBJ2-3 and V is TRBV18; tentatively, D is TRBD2 (6 bases). Germline assignment: CDR1 KGHSH and CDR2 LQKENI. The CDR3 is made up of 16 amino acids. With 1 base removed from V and 4 bases from J, the gap between germline ends came to 15 bases. CDR3 DNA: TGTGCCAGCTCACCACTCCAAGCGGGCCCACCAGATACGCAGTATTTT. Its translation: CASSPLQAGPPDTQYF.

This clonotype was detected ten times or more. The chain links TRBV6-2 or TRBV6-3 to TRBJ2-5; 7 nucleotides match TRBD1. The CDR3 contains 16 residues. The ends lost 0 bases at V and 7 bases at J; junction bases unmatched: 11. From germline, CDR1 is MNHEY and CDR2 SVGEGT. The CDR3 loop is CASSYSPHTGAVTQYF. DNA for the CDR3: TGTGCCAGCAGTTACTCCCCCCATACAGGGGCAGTGACCCAGTACTTC.

The V call is TRBV7-9, the J call TRBJ2-3; 8 bases are a match to TRBD2. This CDR3 contains 17 residues. Germline CDR1 and CDR2: SEHNR and FQNEAQ (reference sequence). V lost 0 bases and J lost 0; bases outside the gene matches: 5. Written as DNA, the CDR3 is TGTGCCAGCAGCTTAGCGACTAGCGTCATTAGCACAGATACGCAGTATTTT. Encoded protein: CASSLATSVISTDTQYF.

The chain carries TRBV19 and TRBJ2-7, with 9 bases matching TRBD1. Germline V gene sequence: CDR1 LNHDA, CDR2 SQIVND (reference sequence). This CDR3 contains 14 residues. V lost 4 bases to trimming and J lost 5 bases; unmatched junction nucleotides: 6. The CDR3 bases are TGTGCCAGTAGTACACACACAGGGGGCAACGAGCAGTACTTC. It translates to CASSTHTGGNEQYF.

This clonotype was detected a few times. This chain joins TRBV7-3 and TRBJ2-1, with no clear D. The DNA end is more similar to TRBJ2-5, so the J call may be wrong. Germline lookup yields CDR1 SGHTA and CDR2 FQGTGA. This CDR3 region has 13 residues. CDR3 nucleotide sequence: TGTGCCAGCAGCTCTAGAAGTCAAGAGACCCAGTACTTC. Protein: CASSSRSQETQYF.

V usage is TRBV6-2 or TRBV6-3 and J usage is TRBJ2-1; 11 nucleotides match TRBD2. Germline CDR1 reads MNHEY; CDR2 reads SVGEGT. V lost 5 bases and J lost 2; bases outside the gene matches: 14. This CDR3 has 19 residues. The CDR3 here is CASSLALAGVNPAYNEQFF. CDR3 sequence (DNA): TGTGCCAGCAGTCTAGCACTAGCGGGAGTCAACCCTGCCTACAATGAGCAGTTCTTC.

The V and J genes are TRBV20-1 and TRBJ2-3, with 10 bases that match TRBD2. V shed 4 bases, J shed 0 bases, and the junction held 4 bases outside the gene matches. The germline V gene has CDR1 DFQATT and CDR2 SNEGSKA (reference sequence). This CDR3 region has 15 residues. The CDR3 loop is CSAIPTSGSTDTQYF. CDR3 DNA sequence: TGCAGTGCTATCCCGACTAGCGGGAGCACAGATACGCAGTATTTT.

This clonotype has at least ten counts. V usage is TRBV29-1 and J usage is TRBJ1-1, with TRBD1 matching over 7 bases. Looked up from germline, CDR1 is SQVTM and CDR2 is ANQGSEA. V lost 6 bases and J lost 4; bases outside the gene matches: 8. This CDR3 is 13 amino acids long. CDR3 residues: CSVHRGTSTEAFF. CDR3 DNA: TGCAGCGTCCACAGGGGTACGAGCACTGAAGCTTTCTTT.

This clonotype was found many times. This chain joins TRBV18 and TRBJ2-1; unclear D gene. This CDR3 is 13 amino acids long. V was pared by 6 bases and J by 12 bases, with 18 bases between. In germline, CDR1 is KGHSH, CDR2 LQKENI. CDR3 in amino acids: CASSPSSLEVQFF. The DNA for the CDR3 is TGTGCCAGCTCTCCTTCCTCTCTAGAGGTGCAGTTCTTC. Based on the CDR3 plus reference TRBV18 and TRBJ2-1, the full variable domain is NAGVMQNPRHLVRRRGQEARLRCSPMKGHSHVYWYRQLPEEGLKFMVYLQKENIIDESGMPKERFSAEFPKEGPSILRIQQVVRGDSAAYFCASSPSSLEVQFFGPGTRLTVL.

This clonotype has a count of ten or more. The chain is built from TRBV28 and TRBJ2-3; D unclear. Trimming cost V 6 bases and J 5 bases, with 12 bases left between them. CDR1 is MDHEN, CDR2 SYDVKM, per germline. The CDR3 is 13 amino acids. CDR3 sequence: CASRSNIGDTQYF. The CDR3, as DNA: TGTGCCAGCAGAAGTAATATAGGAGATACGCAGTATTTT.

The chain links TRBV3-1 to TRBJ2-7; TRBD2 is a possible D gene (5 bases). V lost 0 bases and J 5 bases, leaving 14 bases between the germline ends. Germline CDR1 and CDR2: LGHDT and YNNKEL (reference sequence). This CDR3 region has 15 residues. CDR3 region: CASSQERIARNEQYF. In nucleotides, the CDR3 is TGTGCCAGCAGCCAAGAAAGAATAGCGCGGAACGAGCAGTACTTC.

This clonotype was observed a few times. The chain links TRBV20-1 to TRBJ1-6; the D is unclear. Germline V gives CDR1 DFQATT, CDR2 SNEGSKA (reference sequence). The V gene lost 5 bases and the J gene lost 5 bases, with 19 bases spanning the gap. CDR3 size: 16 residues. The CDR3 reads CSAVVPGMGHNSPLHF. CDR3 nucleotides: TGCAGTGCTGTGGTCCCCGGGATGGGCCATAATTCACCCCTCCACTTT.

This clonotype was seen repeatedly, ten times or more. V usage is TRBV11-2 and J usage is TRBJ2-3; 12 bases align to TRBD2. The germline CDR1 and CDR2 sequences are SGHAT and FQNNGV. The CDR3 covers 16 residues. The trim removed 5 bases at V and 5 bases at J, leaving 8 bases unmatched. The CDR3 spells CASSLRPGLAGDTQYF. Written as DNA, the CDR3 is TGTGCCAGCAGCCTGCGTCCGGGACTAGCGGGAGATACGCAGTATTTT.

The J gene is TRBJ2-5, the V gene TRBV29-1; D possibly corresponds to TRBD2 (5 bases). Germline values: CDR1 SQVTM, CDR2 ANQGSEA. Trimming cost V 4 bases and J 4 bases, with 13 bases left between them. The length of the CDR3 is 13 residues. Here the CDR3 DNA reads TGCAGCGTTGTCCCTATGGGAGCAGAGACCCAGTACTTC. Translating gives CSVVPMGAETQYF.

This clonotype has at least ten counts. At one boundary the junction diverges from the germline segment, which might be a read error. CDR3: CASSPRTSSYEQYF. In DNA form, the CDR3 reads TGCGCCAGCAGCCCCAGGACTAGCTCCTACGAGCAGTACTTC. The chain links TRBV7-9 to TRBJ2-7, with 7 bases that match TRBD2. CDR1 SEHNR and CDR2 FQNEAQ come from the germline V gene (reference sequence). The CDR3 contains 14 residues. The full variable domain, rest sourced from reference TRBV7-9 and TRBJ2-7, is DTGVSQNPRHKITKRGQNVTFRCDPISEHNRLYWYRQTLGQGPEFLTYFQNEAQLEKSRLLSDRFSAERPKGSFSTLEIQRTEQGDSAMYLCASSPRTSSYEQYFGPGTRLTVT.

This clonotype was recorded at least ten times. The chain couples TRBV18 to TRBJ2-3, with D possibly TRBD2 on 6 matching bases. The CDR3 covers 15 residues. Germline V gene sequence: CDR1 KGHSH, CDR2 LQKENI. V was trimmed by 3 bases and J by 2 bases, leaving 12 bases between them. CDR3 sequence: CASSPGDFDTDTQYF. CDR3 bases: TGTGCCAGCTCACCGGGGGACTTTGACACAGATACGCAGTATTTT.

This clonotype was detected ten times or more. This sequence joins TRBV11-1 and TRBJ2-7, with D perhaps matching TRBD1 or TRBD2 (5 bases each). The CDR3 runs to 12 residues. Trimming took off 4 bases at V and 12 bases at J, with 16 bases between the two ends. Germline V gene lookup returns CDR1 SGHAT and CDR2 FQDESV (reference sequence). CDR3: CASSSGTELRYF. CDR3 DNA: TGTGCCAGCAGCTCCGGGACCGAGCTCCGGTACTTC.

The chain uses TRBV30 and TRBJ2-7; no clear D. The CDR3 extends over 12 amino acids. V shed 3 bases and J shed 5 bases, with 11 bases lying between them. In germline, CDR1 is GTSNPN, CDR2 SVGIG (reference sequence). CDR3 sequence reads: CAWRGNTHEQYF. As DNA, the CDR3 is TGTGCCTGGAGGGGCAACACCCACGAGCAGTACTTC.

This sequence joins TRBV5-1 and TRBJ2-1; the match to TRBD1 covers 7 bases. The CDR3 is made up of 14 amino acids. V shed 0 bases, J shed 5 bases, and the junction held 2 bases outside the gene matches. The germline gives CDR1 SGHRS, CDR2 YFSETQ. The CDR3 region is CASSLGGTDNEQFF. Here the CDR3 DNA reads TGCGCCAGCAGCTTGGGGGGGACAGACAATGAGCAGTTCTTC. Based on the CDR3 plus reference TRBV5-1 and TRBJ2-1, the full variable domain is KAGVTQTPRYLIKTRGQQVTLSCSPISGHRSVSWYQQTPGQGLQFLFEYFSETQRNKGNFPGRFSGRQFSNSRSEMNVSTLELGDSALYLCASSLGGTDNEQFFGPGTRLTVL.